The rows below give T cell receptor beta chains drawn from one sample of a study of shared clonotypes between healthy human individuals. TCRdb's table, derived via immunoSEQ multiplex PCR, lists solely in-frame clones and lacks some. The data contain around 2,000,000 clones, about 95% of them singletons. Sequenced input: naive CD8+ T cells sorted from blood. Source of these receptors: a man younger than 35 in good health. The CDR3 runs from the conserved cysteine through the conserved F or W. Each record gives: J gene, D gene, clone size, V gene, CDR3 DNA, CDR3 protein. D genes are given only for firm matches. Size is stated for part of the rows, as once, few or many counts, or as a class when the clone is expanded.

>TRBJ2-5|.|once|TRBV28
TGTGCCAGCAGGTTCAATCGATGGACAGACATCCAAGAGACCCAGTACTTC
CASRFNRWTDIQETQYF
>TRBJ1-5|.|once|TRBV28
TGTGCCAGCACCCTTTTCACAGGGAACAATCAGCCCCAGCATTTT
CASTLFTGNNQPQHF
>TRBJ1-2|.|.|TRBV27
TGTGCCAGCAGTTTAGGATCGTCCGCGGCCGGCTACACCTTC
CASSLGSSAAGYTF
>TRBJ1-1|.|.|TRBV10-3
TGTGCCATCAGTGAAGAGGGGAGGGACACTGAAGCTTTCTTT
CAISEEGRDTEAFF
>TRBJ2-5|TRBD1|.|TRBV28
TGTGCCAGCGGGACAGCGAGCACTGGAGAGACCCAGTACTTC
CASGTASTGETQYF
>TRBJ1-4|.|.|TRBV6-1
TGTGCCAGCAGTGAAGACCATCCGGACGCCCGACGTGAAAAACTGTTTTTT
CASSEDHPDARREKLFF
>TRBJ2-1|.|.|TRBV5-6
TGTGCCAGCAGCTTCGGCCAGGCAGGCGATGAGCAGTTCTTC
CASSFGQAGDEQFF
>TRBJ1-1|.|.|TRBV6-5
TGTGCCAGCAGTTCTGAGAGGGGGATCACTGAAGCTTTCTTT
CASSSERGITEAFF
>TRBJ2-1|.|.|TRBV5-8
TGTGCCAGCAGCCTCCTAACAGGGATTGTCAATGAGCAGTTCTTC
CASSLLTGIVNEQFF
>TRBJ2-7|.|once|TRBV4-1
TGCGCCAGCAGCCAAGAAAGGTCAGGACCCGAGCAGTACTTC
CASSQERSGPEQYF
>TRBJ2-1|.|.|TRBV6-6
TGTGCCAGCAGTTACTCGACGGGCTTATACAATGAGCAGTTCTTC
CASSYSTGLYNEQFF
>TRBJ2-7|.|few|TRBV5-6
TGTGCCAGCAGCTTATTCAGGGGCTACGAGCAGTACTTC
CASSLFRGYEQYF
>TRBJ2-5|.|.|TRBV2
TGTGCCAGTATCCCGGTCTTACAAGAGACCCAGTACTTC
CASIPVLQETQYF
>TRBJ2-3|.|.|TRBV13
TGTGCCAGCGCTTCGGGCGATTTTAGCACAGATACGCAGTATTTT
CASASGDFSTDTQYF
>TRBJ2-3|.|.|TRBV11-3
TGTGCCAGCAGCTTAGAGGGTACAGATACGCAGTATTTT
CASSLEGTDTQYF